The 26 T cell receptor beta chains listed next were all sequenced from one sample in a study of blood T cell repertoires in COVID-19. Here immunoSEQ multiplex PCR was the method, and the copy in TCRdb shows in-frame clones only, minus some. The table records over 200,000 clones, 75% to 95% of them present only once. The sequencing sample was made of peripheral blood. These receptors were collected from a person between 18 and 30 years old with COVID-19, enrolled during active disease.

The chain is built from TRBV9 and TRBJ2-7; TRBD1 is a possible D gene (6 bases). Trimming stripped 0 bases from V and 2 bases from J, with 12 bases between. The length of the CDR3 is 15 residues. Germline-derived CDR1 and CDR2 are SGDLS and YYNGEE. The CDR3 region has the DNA TGTGCCAGCAGCGTAGGGGACACCTGGACCTACGAGCAGTACTTC. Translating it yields CASSVGDTWTYEQYF.

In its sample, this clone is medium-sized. This chain's CDR3 is CASSLRGTGGREQYF. As DNA, the CDR3 is TGTGCCAGCAGCTTGCGCGGGACAGGGGGGAGAGAGCAGTACTTC. V usage is TRBV5-8 and J usage is TRBJ2-7, with 11 bases matching TRBD1. Germline CDR1 SGHTS, CDR2 YDEGEE. The junction had 7 bases not matched to a gene; V was cut back by 1 base and J by 7 bases. This CDR3 has 15 amino acids.

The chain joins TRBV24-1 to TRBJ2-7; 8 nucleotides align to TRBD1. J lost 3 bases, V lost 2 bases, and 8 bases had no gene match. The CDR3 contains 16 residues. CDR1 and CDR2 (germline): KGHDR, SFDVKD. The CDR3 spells CATSDSLGTGVYEQYF. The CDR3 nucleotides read TGTGCCACCAGTGATTCACTCGGGACAGGCGTCTACGAGCAGTACTTC.

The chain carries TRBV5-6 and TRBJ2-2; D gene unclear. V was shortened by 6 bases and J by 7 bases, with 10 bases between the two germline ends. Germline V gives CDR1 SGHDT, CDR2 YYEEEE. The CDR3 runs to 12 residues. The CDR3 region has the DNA TGTGCCAGCATCTCTCGGAGCGGGGAGCTGTTTTTT. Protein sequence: CASISRSGELFF.

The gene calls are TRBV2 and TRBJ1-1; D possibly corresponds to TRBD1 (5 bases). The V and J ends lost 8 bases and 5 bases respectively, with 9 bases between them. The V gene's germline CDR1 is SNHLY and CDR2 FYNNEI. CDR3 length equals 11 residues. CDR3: CASEAGTEAFF. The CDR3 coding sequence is TGTGCCAGCGAGGCAGGGACTGAAGCTTTCTTT. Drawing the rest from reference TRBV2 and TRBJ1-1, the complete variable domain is EPEVTQTPSHQVTQMGQEVILRCVPISNHLYFYWYRQILGQKVEFLVSFYNNEISEKSEIFDDQFSVERPDGSNFTLKIRSTKLEDSAMYFCASEAGTEAFFGQGTRLTVV.

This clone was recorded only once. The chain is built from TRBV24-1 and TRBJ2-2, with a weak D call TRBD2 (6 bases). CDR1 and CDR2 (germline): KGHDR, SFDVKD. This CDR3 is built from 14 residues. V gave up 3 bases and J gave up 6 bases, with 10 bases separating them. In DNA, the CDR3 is TGTGCCACCAGTGATGTAGGGGAGGCCGGGGAGCTGTTTTTT. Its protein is CATSDVGEAGELFF.

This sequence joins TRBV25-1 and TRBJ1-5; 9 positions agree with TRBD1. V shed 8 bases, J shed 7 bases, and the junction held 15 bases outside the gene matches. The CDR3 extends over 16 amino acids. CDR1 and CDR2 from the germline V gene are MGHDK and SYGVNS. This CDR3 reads CASCSEPTGGDQPQHF. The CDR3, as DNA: TGTGCCAGCTGTAGCGAGCCGACAGGGGGTGACCAGCCCCAGCATTTT.

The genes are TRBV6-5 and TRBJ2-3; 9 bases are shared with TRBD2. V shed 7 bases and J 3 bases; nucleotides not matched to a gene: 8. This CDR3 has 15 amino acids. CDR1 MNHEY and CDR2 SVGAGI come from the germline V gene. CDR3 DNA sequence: TGTGCCAGCATGGACGCGGGAGGGAATACAGATACGCAGTATTTT. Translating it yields CASMDAGGNTDTQYF.

The CDR3 loop reads CATTSGGEEQFF. As DNA, the CDR3 is TGTGCCACCACTAGCGGGGGAGAGGAGCAGTTCTTC. The chain uses TRBV27 and TRBJ2-1, with 11 bases aligning to TRBD2. The CDR3 consists of 12 residues. V lost 10 bases and J lost 10; bases outside the gene matches: 6. Germline CDR1 is MNHEY and CDR2 is SMNVEV (reference sequence).

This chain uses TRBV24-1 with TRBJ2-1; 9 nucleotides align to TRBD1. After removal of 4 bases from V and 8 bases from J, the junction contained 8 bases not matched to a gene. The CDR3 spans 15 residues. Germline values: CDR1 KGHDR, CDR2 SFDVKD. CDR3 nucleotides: TGTGCCACCAGTGAACCGAGGGACAGGGCCCATGAGCAGTTCTTC. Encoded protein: CATSEPRDRAHEQFF.

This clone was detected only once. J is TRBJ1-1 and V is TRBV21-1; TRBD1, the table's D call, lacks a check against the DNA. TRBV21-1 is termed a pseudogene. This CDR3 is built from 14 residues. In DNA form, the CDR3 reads TGTGCCAGCAGCCAGGGGGACTTGAACACTGAAGCTTTCTTT. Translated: CASSQGDLNTEAFF.

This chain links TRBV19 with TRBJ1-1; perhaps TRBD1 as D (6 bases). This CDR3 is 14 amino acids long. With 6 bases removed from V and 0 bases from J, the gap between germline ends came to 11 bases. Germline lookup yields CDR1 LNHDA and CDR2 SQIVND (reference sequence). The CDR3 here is CASRDRTMNTEAFF. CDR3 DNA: TGTGCCAGTAGAGACAGGACCATGAACACTGAAGCTTTCTTT.

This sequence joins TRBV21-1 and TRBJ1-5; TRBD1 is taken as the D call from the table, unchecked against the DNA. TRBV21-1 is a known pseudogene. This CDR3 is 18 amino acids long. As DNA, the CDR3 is TGTGCCAGCAGCAAAGTCGGAGGTCGCAGGGGGGAAGATCAGCCCCAGCATTTT. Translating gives CASSKVGGRRGEDQPQHF.

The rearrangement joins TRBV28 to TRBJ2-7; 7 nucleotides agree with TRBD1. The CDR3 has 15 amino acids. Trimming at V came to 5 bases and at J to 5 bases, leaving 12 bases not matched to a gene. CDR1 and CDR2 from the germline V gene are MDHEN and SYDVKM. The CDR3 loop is CASSPPMTGIDEQYF. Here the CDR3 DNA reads TGTGCCAGCAGTCCCCCCATGACAGGGATAGACGAGCAGTACTTC.

CDR3 DNA: TGTGCCACCTCAGACGGGGGCTCCTACGAGCAGTACTTC. It codes for CATSDGGSYEQYF. The chain couples TRBV19 to TRBJ2-7, with D perhaps matching TRBD2 (6 bases). The CDR3 sequence is 13 residues long. Germline assignment: CDR1 LNHDA and CDR2 SQIVND (reference sequence). V was cut by 10 bases and J by 0 bases, with 13 bases left in between.

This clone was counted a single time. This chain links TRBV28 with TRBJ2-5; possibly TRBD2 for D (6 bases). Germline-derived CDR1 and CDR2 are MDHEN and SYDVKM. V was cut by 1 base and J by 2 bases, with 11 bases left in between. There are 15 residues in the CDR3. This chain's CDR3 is CASSLYGGVQETQYF. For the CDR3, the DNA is TGTGCCAGCAGTTTATACGGCGGGGTACAAGAGACCCAGTACTTC.

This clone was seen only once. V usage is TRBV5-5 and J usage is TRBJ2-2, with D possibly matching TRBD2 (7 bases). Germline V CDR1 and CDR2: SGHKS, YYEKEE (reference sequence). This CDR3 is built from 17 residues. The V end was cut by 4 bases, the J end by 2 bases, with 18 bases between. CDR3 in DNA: TGTGCCAGCAGCACGACCGAAAGGGGGGGAAACACCGGGGAGCTGTTTTTT. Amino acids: CASSTTERGGNTGELFF.

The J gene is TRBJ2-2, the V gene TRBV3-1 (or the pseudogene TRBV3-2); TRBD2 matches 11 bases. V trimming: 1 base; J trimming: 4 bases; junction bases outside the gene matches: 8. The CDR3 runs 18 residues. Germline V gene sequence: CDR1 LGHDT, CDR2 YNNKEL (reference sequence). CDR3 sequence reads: CASSQGLAGSLTTGELFF. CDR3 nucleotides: TGTGCCAGCAGCCAAGGACTAGCGGGAAGTCTTACCACCGGGGAGCTGTTTTTT.

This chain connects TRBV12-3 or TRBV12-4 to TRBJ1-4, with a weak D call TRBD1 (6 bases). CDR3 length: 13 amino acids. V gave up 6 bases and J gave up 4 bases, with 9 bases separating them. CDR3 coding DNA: TGTGCCAGCAGCTGGGACATTAATGAAAAACTGTTTTTT. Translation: CASSWDINEKLFF.

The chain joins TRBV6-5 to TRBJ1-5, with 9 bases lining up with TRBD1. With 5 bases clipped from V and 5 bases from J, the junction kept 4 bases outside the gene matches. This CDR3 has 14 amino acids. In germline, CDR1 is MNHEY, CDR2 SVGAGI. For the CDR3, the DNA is TGTGCCAGCAGTCGCCGGGACAGGGATCAGCCCCAGCATTTT. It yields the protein CASSRRDRDQPQHF.

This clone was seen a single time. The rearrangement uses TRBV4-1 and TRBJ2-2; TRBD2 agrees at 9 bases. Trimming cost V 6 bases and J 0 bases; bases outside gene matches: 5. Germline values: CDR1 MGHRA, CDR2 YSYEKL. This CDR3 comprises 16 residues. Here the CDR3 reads CASRVGLATNTGELFF. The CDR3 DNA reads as TGCGCCAGCAGAGTTGGACTAGCGACGAACACCGGGGAGCTGTTTTTT.

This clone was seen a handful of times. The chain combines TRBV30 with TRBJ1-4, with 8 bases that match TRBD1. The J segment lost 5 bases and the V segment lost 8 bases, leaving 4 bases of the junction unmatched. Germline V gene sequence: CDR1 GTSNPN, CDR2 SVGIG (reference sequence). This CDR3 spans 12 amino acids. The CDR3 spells CAIDRGNEKLFF. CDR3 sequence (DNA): TGTGCCATAGACAGGGGCAATGAAAAACTGTTTTTT.

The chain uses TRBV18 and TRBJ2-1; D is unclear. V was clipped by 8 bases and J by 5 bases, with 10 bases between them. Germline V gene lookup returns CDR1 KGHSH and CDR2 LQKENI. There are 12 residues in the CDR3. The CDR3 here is CASRGADNEQFF. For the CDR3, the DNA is TGTGCCAGCCGAGGCGCAGACAATGAGCAGTTCTTC.

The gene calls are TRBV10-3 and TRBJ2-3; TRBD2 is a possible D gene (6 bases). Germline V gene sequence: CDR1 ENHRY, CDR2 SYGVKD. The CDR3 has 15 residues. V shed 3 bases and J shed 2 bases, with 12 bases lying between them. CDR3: CAISESGVPTDTQYF. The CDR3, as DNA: TGTGCCATCAGTGAATCGGGGGTTCCCACAGATACGCAGTATTTT.

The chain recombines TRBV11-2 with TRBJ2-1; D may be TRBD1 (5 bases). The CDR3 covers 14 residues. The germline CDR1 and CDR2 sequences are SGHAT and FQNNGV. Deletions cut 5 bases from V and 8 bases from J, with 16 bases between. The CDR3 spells CASSRTHGAYEQFF. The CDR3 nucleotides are TGTGCCAGCAGCCGAACCCATGGGGCTTATGAGCAGTTCTTC.

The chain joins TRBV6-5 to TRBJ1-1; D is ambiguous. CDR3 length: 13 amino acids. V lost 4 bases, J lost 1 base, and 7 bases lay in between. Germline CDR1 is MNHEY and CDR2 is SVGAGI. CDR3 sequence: CASSLSENTEAFF. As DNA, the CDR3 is TGTGCCAGCAGTTTATCAGAGAACACTGAAGCTTTCTTT.